This entry is about one T cell receptor (beta chain). This clone was recorded only once. No antigen is known for it. No base-level quality is on record; no much larger clone is a single base apart. The immunoSEQ Assay, a bias-controlled multiplex PCR, was used to amplify TCRbeta CDR3 regions from genomic DNA. The paper's processing steps were these. The number of nucleated cells in each sample was estimated by amplification of reference gene primers within the assay. To quantify the absolute abundance of each unique TCRbeta CDR3 rearrangement, sequence reads were collapsed and filtered. For each sample, productive Simpson clonality was calculated as the square root of Simpson's diversity index across productive rearrangements. Held by TCRdb, this immuneACCESS table contains in-frame sequences only and omits some clones. Under half of the omission traces to an unresolved V gene where checked; the cause of the rest is unknown. V and J calls and clone size are those listed in that table; D and trimming were worked out from the DNA. The sample includes about 300,000 clones, with 70% to 90% observed a single time. Approximately 5% of the sample is held by the ten biggest clonotypes.

This sample is drawn from a study of blood T cell repertoires in COVID-19 (dated by TCRdb to between 2020 and 2021). At the level of the whole study: The collaborator samples originated in the United States, Italy and Spain and spanned the acute and convalescent phases of COVID-19. The prospective study material was composed of cDNA or gDNA derived from T cells, B-cell-depleted T cells, or PBMCs. Deeply sampled blood TCRbeta repertoires from subjects exposed to, actively infected with, or recovered from COVID-19 were included in the dataset. The repertoires were released in a freely available public database meant as a resource for research on the immune response to SARS-CoV-2. The samples were drawn from two sources: the first 160 participants of the ongoing ImmuneRACE study, and fewer than 1,500 subjects contributed by 6 global collaborators. Sample metadata almost always included a de-identified subject ID, COVID-19 status, age in years and sex. HLA class I and class II types, where available, came from metadata supplied by the sample provider rather than from assay-based typing. Summary of the overall study and its limitations: Clinical and demographic metadata were provided uncurated, with the amount varying by source and participant.

Counted from cysteine to phenylalanine, this CDR3 has 15 amino acids. Just the 45-base CDR3 DNA is kept, in frame starting at base 1. For this chain, trimming is 3 bases at the V end and 5 bases at the J end, and the number of junction bases without a gene match is 5. As encoded in the germline V gene (reference sequence), CDR1 is GTSNPN while CDR2 is SVGIG. Participants in the prospective study were aged roughly 18 to 90 years, lived in 20 to 25 United States geographic areas, and enrolled through a virtual design. In the prospective study, participants were assigned to cohorts based on the clinical history participants reported in a screening survey and a study questionnaire. Recovered participants in ImmuneRACE Cohort 3 were defined by two consecutive negative NP/OP PCR tests, clearance by a healthcare professional, or resolution of symptoms. Each participant in the prospective study had whole blood, serum and a nasopharyngeal or oropharyngeal swab collected by mobile phlebotomists. Additional blood draws and questionnaires over an approximately 2-month period could optionally be provided by prospective study participants. Blood samples from the prospective study were shipped frozen or at room temperature prior to DNA extraction.

The clonotype was recovered from a woman aged 25-40 years who had recovered from COVID-19. Recombination connected TRBV30 to TRBJ1-6, with 9 junctional bases fitting TRBD1. Sequencing input: PBMCs or T cells enriched from blood (not recorded which). The CDR3 reads CAWSLGQGDNSPLHF. The DNA reads TGTGCCTGGAGCCTGGGACAGGGCGATAATTCACCCCTCCACTTT. With the rest looked up from the reference TRBV30 and TRBJ1-6 genes rather than sequenced, the full variable domain is SQTIHQWPATLVQPVGSPLSLECTVEGTSNPNLYWYRQAAGRGLQLLFYSVGIGQISSEVPQNLSASRPQDRQFILSSKKLLLSDSGFYLCAWSLGQGDNSPLHFGNGTRLTVT.